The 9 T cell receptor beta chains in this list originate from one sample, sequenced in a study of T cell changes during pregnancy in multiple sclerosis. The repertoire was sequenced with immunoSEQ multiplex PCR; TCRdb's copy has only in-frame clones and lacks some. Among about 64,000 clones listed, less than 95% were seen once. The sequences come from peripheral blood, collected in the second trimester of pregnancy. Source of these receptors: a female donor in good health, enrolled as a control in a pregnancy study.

CDR3 sequence (DNA): TGTGCCAGCAGCCAGGGACAGGGAGAAGGCTACACCTTC. Amino acid sequence: CASSQGQGEGYTF. V usage is TRBV7-3 and J usage is TRBJ1-2; 9 bases align to TRBD1. The germline V gene encodes CDR1 SGHTA and CDR2 FQGTGA. V shed 5 bases and J 8 bases; nucleotides not matched to a gene: 6. The CDR3 is made up of 13 amino acids.

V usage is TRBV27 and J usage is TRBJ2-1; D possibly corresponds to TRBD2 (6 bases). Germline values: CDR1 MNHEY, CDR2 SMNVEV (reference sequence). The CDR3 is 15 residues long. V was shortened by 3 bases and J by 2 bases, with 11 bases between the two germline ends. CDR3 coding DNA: TGTGCCAGCAGTTTGGAGGGACCCCCCTACAATGAGCAGTTCTTC. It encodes CASSLEGPPYNEQFF.

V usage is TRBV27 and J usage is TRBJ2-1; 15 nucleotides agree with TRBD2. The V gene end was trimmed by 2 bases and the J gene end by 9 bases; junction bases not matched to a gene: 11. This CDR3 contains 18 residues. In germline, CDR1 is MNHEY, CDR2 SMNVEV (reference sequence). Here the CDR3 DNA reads TGTGCCAGCAGTTTAGCCTTTAGGACTAGCGGGGGGGGTGGTGAGCAGTTCTTC. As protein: CASSLAFRTSGGGGEQFF.

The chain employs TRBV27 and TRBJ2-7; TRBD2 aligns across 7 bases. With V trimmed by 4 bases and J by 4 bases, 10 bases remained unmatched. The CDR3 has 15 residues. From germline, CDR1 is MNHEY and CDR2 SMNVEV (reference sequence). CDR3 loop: CASSSTSSGFYEQYF. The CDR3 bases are TGTGCCAGCAGTTCGACTTCTAGCGGCTTTTACGAGCAGTACTTC.

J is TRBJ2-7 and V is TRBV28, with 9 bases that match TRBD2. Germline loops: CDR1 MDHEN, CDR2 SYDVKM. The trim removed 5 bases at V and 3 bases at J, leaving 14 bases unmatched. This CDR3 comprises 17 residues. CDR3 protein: CASSIGSGRLADYEQYF. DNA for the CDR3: TGTGCCAGCAGTATCGGGTCGGGGAGACTAGCGGACTACGAGCAGTACTTC.

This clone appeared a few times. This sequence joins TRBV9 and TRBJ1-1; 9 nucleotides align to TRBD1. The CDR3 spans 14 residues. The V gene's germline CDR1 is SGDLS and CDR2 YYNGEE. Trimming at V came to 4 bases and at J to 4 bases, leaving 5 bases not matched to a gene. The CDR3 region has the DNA TGTGCCAGCAGCCCTTCGACAGGGGGCACTGAAGCTTTCTTT. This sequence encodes CASSPSTGGTEAFF. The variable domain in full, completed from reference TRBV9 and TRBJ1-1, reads DSGVTQTPKHLITATGQRVTLRCSPRSGDLSVYWYQQSLDQGLQFLIQYYNGEERAKGNILERFSAQQFPDLHSELNLSSLELGDSALYFCASSPSTGGTEAFFGQGTRLTVV.

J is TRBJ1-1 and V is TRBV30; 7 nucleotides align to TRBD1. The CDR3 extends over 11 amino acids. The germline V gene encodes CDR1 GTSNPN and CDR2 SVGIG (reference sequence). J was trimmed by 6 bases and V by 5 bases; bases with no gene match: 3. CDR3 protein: CAWDREAEAFF. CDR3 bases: TGTGCCTGGGACAGGGAGGCTGAAGCTTTCTTT.

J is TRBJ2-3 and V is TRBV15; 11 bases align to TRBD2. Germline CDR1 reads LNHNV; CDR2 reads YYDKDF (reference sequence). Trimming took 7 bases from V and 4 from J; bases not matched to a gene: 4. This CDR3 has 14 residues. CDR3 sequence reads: CATKLAGESDTQYF. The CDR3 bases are TGTGCCACCAAACTAGCGGGAGAGTCAGATACGCAGTATTTT.

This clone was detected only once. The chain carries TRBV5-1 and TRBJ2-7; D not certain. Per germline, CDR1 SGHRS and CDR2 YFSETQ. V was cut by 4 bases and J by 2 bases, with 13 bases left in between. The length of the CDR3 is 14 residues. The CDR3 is CASSPTGYPYEQYF. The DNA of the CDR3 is TGCGCCAGCAGCCCCACCGGGTATCCCTACGAGCAGTACTTC. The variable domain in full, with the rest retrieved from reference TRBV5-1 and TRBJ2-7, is KAGVTQTPRYLIKTRGQQVTLSCSPISGHRSVSWYQQTPGQGLQFLFEYFSETQRNKGNFPGRFSGRQFSNSRSEMNVSTLELGDSALYLCASSPTGYPYEQYFGPGTRLTVT.